One T cell receptor (beta chain) is described in this entry. The data derive from a study of T cell responses to AZD1222 COVID-19 vaccine. Overall study context: Second-dose schedules of about 4 or about 12 weeks were combined.

Generated by immunoSEQ multiplex PCR, the TCRdb table keeps only in-frame clones and is missing some. The sample holds roughly 120,000 clones, under 95% seen once. Germline assignment: CDR1 LNHNV and CDR2 YYDKDF (reference sequence). There are 13 residues in the CDR3. V shed 5 bases and J shed 7 bases, with 12 bases lying between them. This TCR derives from an adult in good health. This sequence joins TRBV15 and TRBJ1-5, with D uncertain. The source material was peripheral blood, sampled on day 0 of AZD1222 vaccination. The CDR3, as DNA: TGTGCCACCAGCGGTACAGTGGCCCAGCCCCAGCATTTT. Translating it yields CATSGTVAQPQHF. The entire variable domain, with the rest obtained from reference TRBV15 and TRBJ1-5, is as follows: DAMVIQNPRYQVTQFGKPVTLSCSQTLNHNVMYWYQQKSSQAPKLLFHYYDKDFNNEADTPDNFQSRRPNTSFCFLDIRSPGLGDTAMYLCATSGTVAQPQHFGDGTRLSIL.